This TCR beta chain was captured by sequencing in a study of T cells in Graves' hyperthyroidism and ophthalmopathy. V was shortened by 6 bases and J by 2 bases, with 14 bases between the two germline ends. The germline V gene encodes CDR1 KGHSH and CDR2 LQKENI. The CDR3 spans 14 residues. This clonotype was detected ten times or more. Regions amplified from RNA transcripts were the TCR beta CDR3 regions. In the first-round RT-PCR of the TCR CDR3, the HTBI primer set was used. TCRdb recomputed calls from the multiplex PCR reads with MiXCR, one row per CDR3 protein. The sample lists fewer than 600,000 distinct CDR3 sequences, 14% occurring once. This sample holds PBMCs from less than 11 ml fresh peripheral blood.

This chain connects TRBV18 to TRBJ2-7; D perhaps matches TRBD2 (6 bases). The sequenced material came from blood. The TCR originated in a woman under 30 with Graves' hyperthyroidism. The CDR3 spells CASSVSGDAYEQYV. The DNA of the CDR3 is TGTGCCAGCTCGGTATCGGGGGACGCCTACGAGCAGTACGTC.